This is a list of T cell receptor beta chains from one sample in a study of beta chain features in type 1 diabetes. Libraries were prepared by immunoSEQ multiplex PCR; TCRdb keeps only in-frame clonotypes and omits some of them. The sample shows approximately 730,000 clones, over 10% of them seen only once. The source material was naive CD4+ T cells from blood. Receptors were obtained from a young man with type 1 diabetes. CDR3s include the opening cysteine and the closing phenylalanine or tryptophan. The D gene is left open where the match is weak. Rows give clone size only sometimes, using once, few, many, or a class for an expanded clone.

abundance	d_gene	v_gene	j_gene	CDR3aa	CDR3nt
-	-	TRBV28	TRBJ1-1	CASSFRGAQAFF	TGTGCCAGCAGTTTTCGGGGGGCTCAAGCTTTCTTT
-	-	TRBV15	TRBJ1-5	CATSRDRATIQPQHF	TGTGCCACCAGCAGAGATCGGGCTACAATTCAGCCCCAGCATTTT
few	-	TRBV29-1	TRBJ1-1	CSVGTVNTEAFF	TGCAGCGTGGGGACGGTGAACACTGAAGCTTTCTTT
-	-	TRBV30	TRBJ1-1	CAWRSPASHTEAFF	TGTGCCTGGAGGTCTCCTGCCAGTCACACTGAAGCTTTCTTT
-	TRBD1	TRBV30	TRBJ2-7	CAWSPWTGTYEQYF	TGTGCCTGGAGTCCGTGGACAGGAACCTACGAGCAGTACTTC
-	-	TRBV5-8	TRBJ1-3	CASSQDRNRNTIYF	TGTGCCAGCAGTCAAGACAGGAACAGAAACACCATATATTTT
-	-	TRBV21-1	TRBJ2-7	CASSFTGTGEQYF	TGTGCCAGCAGCTTTACCGGGACGGGCGAGCAGTACTTC
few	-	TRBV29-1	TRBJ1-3	CSVARESGNTIYF	TGCAGCGTTGCCAGGGAATCTGGAAACACCATATATTTT
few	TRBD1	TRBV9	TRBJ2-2	CASSVTGTVFSGELFF	TGTGCCAGCAGCGTTACCGGGACAGTGTTTTCCGGGGAGCTGTTTTTT
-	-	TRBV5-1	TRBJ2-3	CASVKVASTDTQYF	TGCGCCAGCGTTAAGGTGGCAAGCACAGATACGCAGTATTTT
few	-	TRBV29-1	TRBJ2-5	CSVERGTRRGETQYF	TGCAGCGTTGAAAGGGGGACGCGTCGGGGCGAGACCCAGTACTTC
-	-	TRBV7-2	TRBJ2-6	CASSLGGSGANVLTF	TGTGCCAGCAGCTTAGGGGGCTCTGGGGCCAACGTCCTGACTTTC
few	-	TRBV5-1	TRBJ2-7	CASSLDRPTYEQYF	TGCGCCAGCAGCTTGGATAGGCCCACCTACGAGCAGTACTTC
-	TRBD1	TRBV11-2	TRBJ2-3	CASSRPDRGPGTDTQYF	TGTGCCAGCAGCCGTCCCGACAGGGGGCCCGGCACAGATACGCAGTATTTT
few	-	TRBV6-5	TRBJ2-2	CASSLTGNTGELFF	TGTGCCAGCAGTTTGACAGGGAACACCGGGGAGCTGTTTTTT
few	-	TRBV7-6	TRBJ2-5	CASSSLKWETQYF	TGTGCCAGCAGTTCCCTGAAGTGGGAGACCCAGTACTTC
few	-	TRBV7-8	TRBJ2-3	CASSLEADTQYF	TGTGCCAGCAGCTTAGAAGCAGATACGCAGTATTTT
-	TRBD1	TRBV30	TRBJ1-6	CACPIDSGQGANSPLHF	TGTGCCTGCCCGATCGATAGTGGACAGGGGGCAAATTCACCCCTCCACTTT
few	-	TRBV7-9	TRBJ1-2	CASTTPEKGRGYTF	TGTGCCAGCACCACTCCCGAAAAGGGCCGTGGCTACACCTTC
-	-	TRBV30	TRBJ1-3	CARRTPPGNTIYF	TGTGCCCGGAGGACCCCACCTGGAAACACCATATATTTT